This TCR beta chain came from a study of cytomegalovirus exposure and HLA in healthy donors. PCR amplification relied on 60 Vbeta primers (plus 13 Jbeta primers). Clones were read by immunoSEQ multiplex PCR, and TCRdb kept only the in-frame ones, dropping some. The sample has about 94,000 clones, 75% to 85% seen once. The sample holds a few counts of this clone. Each donor was nominally healthy when sampled (though unrecorded immune exposures were likely). V dropped 3 bases and J dropped 5 bases, with 2 bases sitting between them. CDR3 length equals 12 residues. Germline V gives CDR1 KGHSH, CDR2 LQKENI.

The V call is TRBV18, the J call TRBJ1-6; D remains ambiguous. The sequence derives from a woman aged 35 to 49 in good health and CMV-seronegative. Sequencing used PBMCs. DNA of the CDR3: TGTGCCAGCTCACCCGATAATTCACCCCTCCACTTT. Translating it yields CASSPDNSPLHF.